This T cell receptor beta chain was retrieved from a study of patients and donors after allogeneic stem cell transplantation. The CDR3 has 14 amino acids. Germline values: CDR1 MGHDK, CDR2 SYGVNS. The V segment lost 4 bases and the J segment 3 bases; nucleotides outside the gene matches: 1. MiXCR, run by TCRdb on the RT-PCR reads, gives a single entry per CDR3 protein. The sample contains about a million distinct CDR3 sequences, roughly 18% of which appear only once. This clonotype was counted a few times. Sequences were obtained from blood, either unsorted or a sorted T cell fraction (not recorded which). The receptor comes from a human donor who was either an allogeneic HSCT recipient or a stem cell or donor lymphocyte infusion donor (not recorded which). It is not recorded whose cells these are; they may come from a transplant donor. The chain couples TRBV25-1 to TRBJ2-7; the match to TRBD2 covers 12 bases. The CDR3 DNA is TGTGCCAGCAGTGGACTAGCGGGAGACTACGAGCAGTACTTC. It encodes CASSGLAGDYEQYF.